This entry is about one T cell receptor beta chain. Its cognate antigen is unknown. The data were obtained in a study of cytomegalovirus exposure and HLA in healthy donors. Overall study findings and caveats: In a later analysis, a genetic analysis reported fewer productive-TCR N-insertions in an Asian-associated ancestry cluster than the cohort average. Available immune exposure information covered CMV serostatus only.

Use of 60 Vbeta and 13 Jbeta primers characterized the PCR. The table came from immunoSEQ multiplex PCR; TCRdb's copy has only in-frame clones and leaves some out. In the table there are hundreds of thousands of clones, over 75% of which are singletons. This CDR3 spans 15 amino acids. The germline V gene has CDR1 MNHEY and CDR2 SVGAGI. Trimming shortened V by 2 bases and J by 0 bases, and 10 bases separated the two germline ends. The sequence derives from a male donor in good health and CMV-seronegative. The source material was PBMCs. The chain couples TRBV6-5 to TRBJ1-1; D is unresolved. The CDR3 DNA reads as TGTGCCAGCAGTTACCGTCCCAGTATGAACACTGAAGCTTTCTTT. Translated: CASSYRPSMNTEAFF.